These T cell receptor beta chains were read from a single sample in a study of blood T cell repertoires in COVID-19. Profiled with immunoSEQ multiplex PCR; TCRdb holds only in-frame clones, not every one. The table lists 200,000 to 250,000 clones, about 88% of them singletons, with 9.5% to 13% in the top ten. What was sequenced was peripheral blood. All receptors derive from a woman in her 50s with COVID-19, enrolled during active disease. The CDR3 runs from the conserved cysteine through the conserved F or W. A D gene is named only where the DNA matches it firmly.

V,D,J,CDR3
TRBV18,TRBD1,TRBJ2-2,CASSPGQGNTGELFF
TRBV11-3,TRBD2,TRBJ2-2,CASSWTRGVAGELFF
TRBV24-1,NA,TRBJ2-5,CATSDGNSYQETQYF
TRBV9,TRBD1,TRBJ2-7,CASSIGGTGNEQYF
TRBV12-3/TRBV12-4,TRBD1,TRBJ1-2,CASQPDRNYGYTF
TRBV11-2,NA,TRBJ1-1,CASSLVGGNTEAFF
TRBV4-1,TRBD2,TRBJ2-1,CASSQDRTSGGISYNEQFF
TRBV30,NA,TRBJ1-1,CAWREGWGEAFF
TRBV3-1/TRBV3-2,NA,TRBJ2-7,CASSQEWAGKGYEQYF
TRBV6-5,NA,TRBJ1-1,CASSLGGGNTEAFF
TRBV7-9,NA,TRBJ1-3,CASSHRGSGNTIYF
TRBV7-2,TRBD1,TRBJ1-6,CASSFRGWGQGSLHF
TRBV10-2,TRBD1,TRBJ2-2,CASGGTGGPGELFF
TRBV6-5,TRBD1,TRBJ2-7,CASSRATGTAIQQYF
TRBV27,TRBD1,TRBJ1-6,CASSLRAGQGRRSPLHF
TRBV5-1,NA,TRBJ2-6,CASSLAGLSGANVLTF
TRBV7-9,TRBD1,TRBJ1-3,CASRETGDGNTIYF
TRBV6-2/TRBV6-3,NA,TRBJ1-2,CASSPRVGYTF
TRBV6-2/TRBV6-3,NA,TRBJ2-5,CASSSLSLTQYF
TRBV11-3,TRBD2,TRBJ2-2,CASSRGGNTGELFF
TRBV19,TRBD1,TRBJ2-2,CASKGARNTGELFF
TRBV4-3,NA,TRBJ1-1,CASSQGGGFEAFF